Included here is one T cell receptor (beta chain) sequence, with context. Its antigen is unidentified. This specimen belongs to a study of CD8 T cells in ankylosing spondylitis. CDR1 and CDR2 (germline): MNHEY, SMNVEV (reference sequence). The V gene end was trimmed by 5 bases and the J gene end by 2 bases; junction bases not matched to a gene: 6. The CDR3 runs to 14 residues. Library preparation for TCR beta used quantitative 5'-RACE with molecular barcodes. Each CDR3 protein is one row after TCRdb ran MiXCR on the 5' RACE reads. Of approximately 300,000 distinct CDR3 sequences listed, roughly 8% were seen once; the top ten hold approximately 14%. Overall study results and limits: Among TCR beta sequences, a motif of several highly homologous variants appeared characteristic of ankylosing spondylitis blood. From matched ankylosing spondylitis synovial fluid, disease-linked clones were reportedly recovered at significantly enriched levels. Relatively rare in peripheral blood, disease-linked clones were also CD8+.

The sample comprised blood, either unsorted or a sorted T cell fraction (not recorded which). This chain joins TRBV27 and TRBJ2-7, with 7 bases matching TRBD1. This clonotype originated in a male donor with ankylosing spondylitis. The CDR3 loop is CASSPTGFPYEQYF. The CDR3 DNA is TGTGCCAGCAGTCCGACAGGGTTTCCCTACGAGCAGTACTTC.